The subject of this entry is one T cell receptor beta chain. This entry belongs to a study of blood T cell repertoires in COVID-19. Study in general: From the United States, Italy and Spain came samples of acute and convalescent COVID-19.

Produced via immunoSEQ multiplex PCR; TCRdb's table is partial and in-frame only. Here the sample spans some 55,000 clones, 85% to 95% being singletons. The material sequenced was peripheral blood. This TCR was sampled from a human donor in a cohort sampled during active COVID-19.

CDR3 sequence reads: CASSPQALNTEAFF. The CDR3 DNA reads as TGTGCCAGCAGTCCCCAGGCGTTGAACACTGAAGCTTTCTTT. The chain has TRBV28 and TRBJ1-1; no reliable D call. V was trimmed by 5 bases and J by 0 bases, leaving 10 bases between them. In germline, CDR1 is MDHEN, CDR2 SYDVKM. This CDR3 comprises 14 residues.